The rows below give T cell receptor beta chains drawn from one sample of a study of blood T cell repertoires in COVID-19. The protocol was immunoSEQ multiplex PCR, while the TCRdb copy is restricted to in-frame clones and leaves out a portion. The sample holds around 150,000 clones; 70% to 90% are singletons and the top ten take roughly 8.6%. The sequencing input was peripheral blood. These TCRs come from a man between 60 and 75 years old with acute or convalescent COVID-19. The CDR3 runs from the conserved cysteine through the conserved F or W. A D gene is named only where the DNA matches it firmly. Expanded clones get a size class; other rows say once, few or many, or leave the size out.

J: TRBJ1-4
D: TRBD1
size: once
V: TRBV5-8
DNA: TGTGCCAGCAGCTTTGAGAGAGACAGGCAGGGGGCAACTAATGAAAAACTGTTTTTT
CDR3: CASSFERDRQGATNEKLFF

J: TRBJ2-3
D: TRBD2
size: NA
V: TRBV7-2
DNA: TGTGCCAGCAGCTCGTTAGGCACTAGCGGGAGTTATACAGATACGCAGTATTTT
CDR3: CASSSLGTSGSYTDTQYF

J: TRBJ2-7
D: TRBD2
size: NA
V: TRBV3-1/TRBV3-2
DNA: TGTGCCAGCAGCCAAGGACCGGGACTACAATACGAGCAGTACTTC
CDR3: CASSQGPGLQYEQYF

J: TRBJ1-2
D: TRBD1
size: NA
V: TRBV2
DNA: TGTGCCAGCAGTGGGGGACAGGGTGTCTATGGCTACACCTTC
CDR3: CASSGGQGVYGYTF

J: TRBJ2-1
D: NA
size: NA
V: TRBV6-5
DNA: TGTGCCAGCAGTTCTCTAGCGTCATCCTACAATGAGCAGTTCTTC
CDR3: CASSSLASSYNEQFF

J: TRBJ2-7
D: TRBD2
size: NA
V: TRBV15
DNA: TGTGCCACCAGCAGAGATAGTGCGGGGGGCGACGAGCAGTACTTC
CDR3: CATSRDSAGGDEQYF

J: TRBJ2-2
D: TRBD2
size: NA
V: TRBV5-4
DNA: TGTGCCAGCAGCTCATGGACTAGTAGGTTGTCCACCGGGGAGCTGTTTTTT
CDR3: CASSSWTSRLSTGELFF

J: TRBJ2-1
D: NA
size: NA
V: TRBV1
DNA: TGCACCAGCAGCCAAGAACTGGACAGATTCTACAATGAGCAGTTCTTC
CDR3: CTSSQELDRFYNEQFF

J: TRBJ1-1
D: NA
size: NA
V: TRBV19
DNA: TGTGCCAGTAGAACCGCAGGGGCCTCCAGATTCGAAGCTTTCTTT
CDR3: CASRTAGASRFEAFF

J: TRBJ2-4
D: TRBD1
size: NA
V: TRBV5-1
DNA: TGCGCCAGCAGATCCTACCCCGGGACAGAAAACATTCAGTACTTC
CDR3: CASRSYPGTENIQYF

J: TRBJ1-2
D: NA
size: NA
V: TRBV9
DNA: TGTGCCAGCAGCGATGGGGGCGGTAACTATGGCTACACCTTC
CDR3: CASSDGGGNYGYTF

J: TRBJ2-5
D: TRBD1
size: NA
V: TRBV5-6
DNA: TGTGCCAGCAGCCTGAAGGGGGCGACGGGGCAAGAGACCCAGTACTTC
CDR3: CASSLKGATGQETQYF

J: TRBJ2-1
D: TRBD1
size: few
V: TRBV5-4
DNA: TGTGCCAGCAGCTTGGCCAAGGGACAGAGCAATGAGCAGTTCTTC
CDR3: CASSLAKGQSNEQFF

J: TRBJ1-2
D: NA
size: NA
V: TRBV5-1
DNA: TGCGCCAGCAGCCCGACGGGGGGCTATAATGGCTACACCTTC
CDR3: CASSPTGGYNGYTF

J: TRBJ2-7
D: TRBD1
size: NA
V: TRBV6-2/TRBV6-3
DNA: TGTGCCAGCAGTTACGGTGGGACAGGGATGACCTACGAGCAGTACTTC
CDR3: CASSYGGTGMTYEQYF

J: TRBJ2-5
D: NA
size: NA
V: TRBV19
DNA: TGTGCCAGTAGTATGGGTCGGACAGTCCAAGAGACCCAGTACTTC
CDR3: CASSMGRTVQETQYF

J: TRBJ1-1
D: NA
size: NA
V: TRBV11-2
DNA: TGTGCCAGCAGCTTAGCCTCTTCTCTCAGGGCTGAAGCTTTCTTT
CDR3: CASSLASSLRAEAFF

J: TRBJ2-1
D: NA
size: NA
V: TRBV19
DNA: TGTGCCAGTAGTGTTGGTTCGGGGACACCAAGCTCCTACAATGAGCAGTTCTTC
CDR3: CASSVGSGTPSSYNEQFF

J: TRBJ2-2
D: TRBD2
size: NA
V: TRBV19
DNA: TGTGCCAGTAGTATGGGACTAGGTCCCGGGGAGCTGTTTTTT
CDR3: CASSMGLGPGELFF

J: TRBJ1-1
D: NA
size: NA
V: TRBV9
DNA: TGTGCCAGCAGCGTAACAGGGAATAACGCTGAAGCTTTCTTT
CDR3: CASSVTGNNAEAFF

J: TRBJ2-7
D: TRBD2
size: NA
V: TRBV11-2
DNA: TGTGCCAGCAGAACTAGCGGGAGTGTGGGGGAGCAGTACTTC
CDR3: CASRTSGSVGEQYF

J: TRBJ1-4
D: NA
size: NA
V: TRBV6-5
DNA: TGTGCCAGCAGTTACGGAGGGCATTGGGGTGAAAAACTGTTTTTT
CDR3: CASSYGGHWGEKLFF

J: TRBJ2-7
D: TRBD2
size: NA
V: TRBV5-4
DNA: TGTGCCAGCAGCCTGGGGGGACTAGCGGATTACGAGCAGTACTTC
CDR3: CASSLGGLADYEQYF

J: TRBJ2-1
D: NA
size: NA
V: TRBV28
DNA: TGTGCCAGCAGTTTAATTTGGCTAGCGACCGCAACCCTAGGGCATGAGCAGTTCTTC
CDR3: CASSLIWLATATLGHEQFF

J: TRBJ2-1
D: TRBD2
size: NA
V: TRBV9
DNA: TGTGCCAGCAGCGTAGTTAGCGGGAGGGCCATTGAGCAGTTCTTC
CDR3: CASSVVSGRAIEQFF

J: TRBJ1-1
D: NA
size: NA
V: TRBV9
DNA: TGTGCCAGCAGCGTAGCCCAAAACACTGAAGCTTTCTTT
CDR3: CASSVAQNTEAFF

J: TRBJ2-1
D: TRBD2
size: NA
V: TRBV19
DNA: TGTGCCAGTAGTATCAGGACTAGCGGGAAGAATGAGCAGTTCTTC
CDR3: CASSIRTSGKNEQFF

J: TRBJ2-3
D: NA
size: NA
V: TRBV20-1
DNA: TGCAGTGTCCGGGTGGCAGATACGCAGTATTTT
CDR3: CSVRVADTQYF

J: TRBJ1-3
D: TRBD1
size: NA
V: TRBV5-1
DNA: TGCGCCAGCAGCGCGGACAGGGCTGGAAACACCATATATTTT
CDR3: CASSADRAGNTIYF

J: TRBJ2-5
D: TRBD2
size: once
V: TRBV19
DNA: TGTGCCAGTAGTATCAGATCCGGGACTAGGGTAAAAGAGACCCAGTACTTC
CDR3: CASSIRSGTRVKETQYF

J: TRBJ1-6
D: TRBD1
size: NA
V: TRBV5-1
DNA: TGCGCCAGCAGCTTGGGGGGGACAGGTTCACCCCTCCACTTT
CDR3: CASSLGGTGSPLHF

J: TRBJ2-7
D: TRBD1
size: once
V: TRBV6-1
DNA: TGTGCCAGCAGTGAGTTAGTTTCCGGGACAGTGCAGTACGAGCAGTACTTC
CDR3: CASSELVSGTVQYEQYF

J: TRBJ2-1
D: NA
size: NA
V: TRBV19
DNA: TGTGCCAGTAGTCCTCGGCTAGCGCCTCGGGGTGAGCAGTTCTTC
CDR3: CASSPRLAPRGEQFF

J: TRBJ2-3
D: TRBD2
size: NA
V: TRBV7-2
DNA: TGTGCCAGCAGCTTGGCTAGCGGACGAGAATCGGCAGATACGCAGTATTTT
CDR3: CASSLASGRESADTQYF

J: TRBJ1-5
D: NA
size: NA
V: TRBV6-1
DNA: TGTGCCAGCAGTGAAATTCAGGCCTCCTTAAAGCCCCAGCATTTT
CDR3: CASSEIQASLKPQHF

J: TRBJ2-7
D: TRBD1
size: NA
V: TRBV28
DNA: TGTGCCAGCAGGCCAGGGGGTGCGAACTCCTACGAGCAGTACTTC
CDR3: CASRPGGANSYEQYF

J: TRBJ1-1
D: NA
size: few
V: TRBV19
DNA: TGTGCCAGTAGTAGAAATGGGTGGCAGGGCACTGAAGCTTTCTTT
CDR3: CASSRNGWQGTEAFF